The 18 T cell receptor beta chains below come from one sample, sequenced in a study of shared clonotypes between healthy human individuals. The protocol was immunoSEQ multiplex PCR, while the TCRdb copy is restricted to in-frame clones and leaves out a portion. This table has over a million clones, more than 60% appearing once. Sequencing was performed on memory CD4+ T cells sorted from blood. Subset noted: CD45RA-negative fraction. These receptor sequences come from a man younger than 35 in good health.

The CDR3 loop reads CASSLGQRNTEAFF. CDR3 nucleotide sequence: TGTGCCAGCAGCTTAGGGCAGCGGAACACTGAAGCTTTCTTT. This chain links TRBV7-3 with TRBJ1-1; no clear D gene. From germline, CDR1 is SGHTA and CDR2 FQGTGA. Trimming took 2 bases from V and 1 from J, leaving 8 bases between them. This CDR3 has 14 residues.

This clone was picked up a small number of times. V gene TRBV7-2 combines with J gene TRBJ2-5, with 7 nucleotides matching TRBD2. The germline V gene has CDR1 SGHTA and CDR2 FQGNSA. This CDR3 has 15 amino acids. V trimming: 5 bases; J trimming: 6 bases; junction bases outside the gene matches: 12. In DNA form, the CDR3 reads TGTGCCAGCAGCGGGCCGCAGGGCGGGGGAAAGACCCAGTACTTC. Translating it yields CASSGPQGGGKTQYF.

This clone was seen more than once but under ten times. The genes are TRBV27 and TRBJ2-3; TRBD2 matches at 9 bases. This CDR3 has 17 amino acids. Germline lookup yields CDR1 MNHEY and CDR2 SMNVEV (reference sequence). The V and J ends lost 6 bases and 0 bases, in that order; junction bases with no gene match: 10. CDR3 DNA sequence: TGTGCCAGCAGGGCTCTAGCGGGGCCCGCTAGCACAGATACGCAGTATTTT. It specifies CASRALAGPASTDTQYF.

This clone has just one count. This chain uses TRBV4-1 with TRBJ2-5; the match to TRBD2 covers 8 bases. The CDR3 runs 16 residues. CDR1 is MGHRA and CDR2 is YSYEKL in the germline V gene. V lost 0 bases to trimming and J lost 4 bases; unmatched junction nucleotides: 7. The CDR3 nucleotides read TGCGCCAGCAGCCAAGATAGGCTAGCGGGCGGAGAGACCCAGTACTTC. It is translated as CASSQDRLAGGETQYF.

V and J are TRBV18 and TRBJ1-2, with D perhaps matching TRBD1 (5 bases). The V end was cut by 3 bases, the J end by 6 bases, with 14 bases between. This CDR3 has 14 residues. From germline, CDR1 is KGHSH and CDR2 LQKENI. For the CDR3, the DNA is TGTGCCAGCTCACCCCAGGGTAGCGGGGATGGCTACACCTTC. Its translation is CASSPQGSGDGYTF. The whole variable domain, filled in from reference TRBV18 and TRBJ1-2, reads NAGVMQNPRHLVRRRGQEARLRCSPMKGHSHVYWYRQLPEEGLKFMVYLQKENIIDESGMPKERFSAEFPKEGPSILRIQQVVRGDSAAYFCASSPQGSGDGYTFGSGTRLTVV.

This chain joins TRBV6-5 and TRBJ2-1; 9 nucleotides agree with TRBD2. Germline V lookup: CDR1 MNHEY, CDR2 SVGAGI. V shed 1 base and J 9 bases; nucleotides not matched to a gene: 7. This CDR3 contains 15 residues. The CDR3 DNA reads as TGTGCCAGCAGTTACTTTGGGCGGGGGGGCGGTGAGCAGTTCTTC. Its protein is CASSYFGRGGGEQFF.

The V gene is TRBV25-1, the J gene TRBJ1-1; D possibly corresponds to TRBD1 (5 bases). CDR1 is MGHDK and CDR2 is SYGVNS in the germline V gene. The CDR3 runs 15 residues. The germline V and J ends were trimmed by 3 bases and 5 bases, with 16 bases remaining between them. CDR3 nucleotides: TGTGCCAGCAGTGAGGGGGGGAGGTTGGGGACTGAAGCTTTCTTT. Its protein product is CASSEGGRLGTEAFF.

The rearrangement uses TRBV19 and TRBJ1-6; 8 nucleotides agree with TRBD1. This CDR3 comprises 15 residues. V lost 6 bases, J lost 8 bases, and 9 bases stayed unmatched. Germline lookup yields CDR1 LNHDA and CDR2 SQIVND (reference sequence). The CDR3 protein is CASSHGDRRDSPLHF. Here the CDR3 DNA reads TGTGCCAGTAGCCACGGGGACAGGCGCGATTCACCCCTCCACTTT.

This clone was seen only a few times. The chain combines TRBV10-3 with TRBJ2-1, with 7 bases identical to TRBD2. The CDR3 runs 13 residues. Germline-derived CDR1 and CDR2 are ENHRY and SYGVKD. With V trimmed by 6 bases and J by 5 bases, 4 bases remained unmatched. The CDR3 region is CAIRSGTDNEQFF. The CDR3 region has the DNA TGTGCCATCAGAAGCGGGACTGACAATGAGCAGTTCTTC.

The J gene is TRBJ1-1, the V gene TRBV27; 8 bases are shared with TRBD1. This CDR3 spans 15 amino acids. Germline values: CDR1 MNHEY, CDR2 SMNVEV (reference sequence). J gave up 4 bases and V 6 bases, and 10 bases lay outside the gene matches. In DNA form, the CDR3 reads TGTGCCAGCAGGGACAGGGTGTTGATGGGCACTGAAGCTTTCTTT. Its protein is CASRDRVLMGTEAFF.

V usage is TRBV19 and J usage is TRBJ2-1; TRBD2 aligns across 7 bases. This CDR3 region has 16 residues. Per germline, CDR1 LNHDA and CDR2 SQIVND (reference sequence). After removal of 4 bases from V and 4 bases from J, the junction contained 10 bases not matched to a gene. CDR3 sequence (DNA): TGTGCCAGTAGTACGGATCCGGGACTAAGATACAATGAGCAGTTCTTC. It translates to CASSTDPGLRYNEQFF.

CDR3 sequence (DNA): TGTGCCATCAGTGAGTCGGAACAGGGGGTCGGCGAGCAGTACTTC. Translating gives CAISESEQGVGEQYF. V and J are TRBV10-3 and TRBJ2-7; TRBD1 matches 8 bases. The CDR3 totals 15 residues. V gave up 0 bases and J gave up 6 bases; unmatched junction bases: 7. The V gene's germline CDR1 is ENHRY and CDR2 SYGVKD.

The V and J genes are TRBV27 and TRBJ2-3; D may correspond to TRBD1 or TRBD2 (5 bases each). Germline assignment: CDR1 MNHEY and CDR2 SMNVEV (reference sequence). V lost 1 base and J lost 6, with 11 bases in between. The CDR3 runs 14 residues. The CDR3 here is CASSLFPGADTQYF. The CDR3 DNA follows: TGTGCCAGCAGTTTATTTCCCGGGGCGGATACGCAGTATTTT.

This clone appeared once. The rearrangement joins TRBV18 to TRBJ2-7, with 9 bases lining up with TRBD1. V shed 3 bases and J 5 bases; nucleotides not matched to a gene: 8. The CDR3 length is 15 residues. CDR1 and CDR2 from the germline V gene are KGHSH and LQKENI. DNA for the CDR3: TGTGCCAGCTCACCTCCCGGGACAGGGAGCAACGAGCAGTACTTC. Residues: CASSPPGTGSNEQYF.

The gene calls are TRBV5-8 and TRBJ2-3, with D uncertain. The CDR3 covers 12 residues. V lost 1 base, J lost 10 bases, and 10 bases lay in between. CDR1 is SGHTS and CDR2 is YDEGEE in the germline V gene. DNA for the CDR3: TGTGCCAGCAGCTTGAGGGCTAGTTCGCAGTATTTT. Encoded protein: CASSLRASSQYF.

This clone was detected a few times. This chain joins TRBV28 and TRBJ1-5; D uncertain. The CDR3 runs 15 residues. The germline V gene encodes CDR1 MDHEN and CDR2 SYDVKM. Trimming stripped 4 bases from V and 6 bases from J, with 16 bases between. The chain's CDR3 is CASSSGGRDSQPQHF. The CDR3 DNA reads TGTGCCAGCAGTTCGGGCGGGAGGGATAGTCAGCCCCAGCATTTT.

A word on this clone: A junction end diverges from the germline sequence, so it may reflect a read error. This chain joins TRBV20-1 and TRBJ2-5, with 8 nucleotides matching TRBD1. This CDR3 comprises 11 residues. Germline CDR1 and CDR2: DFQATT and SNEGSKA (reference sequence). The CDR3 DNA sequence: TGCAGTGCTTGGGACAGGATAGGCGACCACTTC. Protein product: CSAWDRIGDHF.

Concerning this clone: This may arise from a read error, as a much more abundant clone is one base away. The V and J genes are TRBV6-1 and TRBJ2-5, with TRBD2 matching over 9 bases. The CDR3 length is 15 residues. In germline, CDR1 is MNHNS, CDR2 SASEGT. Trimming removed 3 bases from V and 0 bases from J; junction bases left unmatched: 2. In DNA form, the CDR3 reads TGTGCCAGCAGTGACCTAGCGGGGTACCAAGAGACCCAGTACTTC. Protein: CASSDLAGYQETQYF.